This TCR beta chain derives from a study of T cell repertoires in cytomegalovirus infection. One entry per CDR3 protein results from TCRdb running MiXCR on the reads. The data hold roughly 640,000 distinct CDR3 sequences, with 20% to 25% observed a single time. The germline V gene has CDR1 SGHVS and CDR2 FNYEAQ. The CDR3 is 18 residues long. V shed 3 bases, J shed 4 bases, and the junction held 8 bases outside the gene matches. What was sequenced was CD8+ T cells from PBMCs. The chain links TRBV7-6 to TRBJ2-1; 14 nucleotides line up with TRBD2. This clonotype was sampled from a human donor in good health (CMV status not recorded). Some clones in this sample may be carry-over from other donors' samples. As DNA, the CDR3 is TGTGCCAGCAGCTTGCCGGGACTAGCGGGAGTTCTTTACAATGAGCAGTTCTTC. Its translation is CASSLPGLAGVLYNEQFF.